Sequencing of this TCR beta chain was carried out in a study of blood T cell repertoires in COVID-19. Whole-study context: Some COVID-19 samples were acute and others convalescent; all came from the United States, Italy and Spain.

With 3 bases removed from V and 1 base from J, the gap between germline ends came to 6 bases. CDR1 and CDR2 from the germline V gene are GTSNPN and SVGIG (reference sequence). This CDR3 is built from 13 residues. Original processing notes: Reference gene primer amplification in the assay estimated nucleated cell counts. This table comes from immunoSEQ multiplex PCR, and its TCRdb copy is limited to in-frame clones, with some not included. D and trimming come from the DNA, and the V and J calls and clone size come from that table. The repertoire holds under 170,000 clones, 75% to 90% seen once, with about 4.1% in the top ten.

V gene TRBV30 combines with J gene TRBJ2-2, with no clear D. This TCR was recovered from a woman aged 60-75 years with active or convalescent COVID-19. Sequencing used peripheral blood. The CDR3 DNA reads TGTGCCTGGAGCCTCGGGAACACCGGGGAGCTGTTTTTT. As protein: CAWSLGNTGELFF.